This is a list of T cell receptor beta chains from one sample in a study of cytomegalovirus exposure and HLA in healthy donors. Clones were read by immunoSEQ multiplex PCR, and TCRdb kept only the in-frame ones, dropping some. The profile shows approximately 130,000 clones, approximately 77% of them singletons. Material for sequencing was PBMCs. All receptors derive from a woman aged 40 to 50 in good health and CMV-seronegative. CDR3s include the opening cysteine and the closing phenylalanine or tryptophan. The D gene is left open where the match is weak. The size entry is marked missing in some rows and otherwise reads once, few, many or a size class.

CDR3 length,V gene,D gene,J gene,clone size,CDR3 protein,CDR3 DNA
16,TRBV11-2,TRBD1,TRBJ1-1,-,CASSGWDRGLYTEAFF,TGTGCCAGCAGCGGATGGGACAGGGGGCTATACACTGAAGCTTTCTTT
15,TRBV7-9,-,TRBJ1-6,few,CASSLDLGGVSPLHF,TGTGCCAGCAGCTTAGATTTGGGGGGGGTTTCACCCCTCCACTTT
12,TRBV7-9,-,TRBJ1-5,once,CASSFYRQPQHF,TGTGCCAGCAGCTTCTATCGGCAGCCCCAGCATTTT
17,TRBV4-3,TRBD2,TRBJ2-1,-,CASSQDGGAGGPNEQFF,TGCGCCAGCAGCCAAGATGGAGGAGCGGGGGGCCCCAATGAGCAGTTCTTC
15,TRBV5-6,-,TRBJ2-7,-,CASSRGDRFAYEQYF,TGTGCCAGCAGCCGGGGAGACAGGTTTGCCTACGAGCAGTACTTC
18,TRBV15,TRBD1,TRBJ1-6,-,CATTMDRGSSSYNSPLHF,TGTGCCACCACCATGGACAGGGGGAGCAGCTCCTATAATTCACCCCTCCACTTT
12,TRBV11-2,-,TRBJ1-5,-,CASSSINQPQHF,TGTGCCAGCAGCTCTATCAATCAGCCCCAGCATTTT
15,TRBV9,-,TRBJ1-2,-,CASSVEAISNYGYTF,TGTGCCAGCAGCGTAGAAGCTATATCTAACTATGGCTACACCTTC
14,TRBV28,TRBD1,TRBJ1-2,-,CASSLQDRGLGYTF,TGTGCCAGCAGTTTACAGGACAGGGGGCTAGGCTACACCTTC
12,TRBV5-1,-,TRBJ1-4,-,CASSQEGEKLFF,TGCGCCAGCAGCCAGGAGGGTGAAAAACTGTTTTTT
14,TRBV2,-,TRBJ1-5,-,CASRVLRSGQPQHF,TGTGCCAGCAGGGTGCTCCGTTCAGGTCAGCCCCAGCATTTT
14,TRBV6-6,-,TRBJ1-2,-,CASVNGGANYGYTF,TGTGCCAGCGTGAACGGGGGGGCGAACTATGGCTACACCTTC
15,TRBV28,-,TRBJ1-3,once,CASSLEGGSGNTIYF,TGTGCCAGCAGTTTGGAGGGAGGGTCTGGAAACACCATATATTTT
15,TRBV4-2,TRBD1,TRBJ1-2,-,CASSHSLLGTDGYTF,TGTGCCAGCAGCCATTCTTTGTTAGGGACAGACGGCTACACCTTC
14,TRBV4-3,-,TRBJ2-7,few,CASSQTSLDRLQYF,TGCGCCAGCAGCCAAACTAGCCTAGATCGTCTCCAGTACTTC
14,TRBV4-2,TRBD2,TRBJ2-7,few,CASSRGLASYEQYF,TGTGCCAGCAGCCGGGGACTAGCCTCCTACGAGCAGTACTTC
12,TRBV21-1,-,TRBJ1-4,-,CASWPSNEKLFF,TGTGCCAGCTGGCCTTCTAATGAAAAACTGTTTTTT
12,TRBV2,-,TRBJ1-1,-,CATETSNTEAFF,TGTGCCACAGAGACAAGTAACACTGAAGCTTTCTTT
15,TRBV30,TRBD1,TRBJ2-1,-,CAWSDQGAGYNEQFF,TGTGCCTGGAGTGATCAGGGGGCAGGCTACAATGAGCAGTTCTTC
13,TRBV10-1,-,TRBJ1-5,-,CASSPQGNQPQHF,TGCGCCAGCAGTCCCCAGGGAAATCAGCCCCAGCATTTT
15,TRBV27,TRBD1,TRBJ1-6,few,CASSLPGQLNSPLHF,TGTGCCAGCAGTTTGCCGGGACAGCTAAATTCACCCCTCCACTTT
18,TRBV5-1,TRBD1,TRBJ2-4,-,CASSLGKDRVSGRHIQYF,TGCGCCAGCAGCTTGGGCAAGGACAGGGTGTCTGGGCGGCACATTCAGTACTTC
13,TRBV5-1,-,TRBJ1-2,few,CASSRGDSNGYTF,TGCGCCAGCAGCCGCGGAGACTCTAATGGCTACACCTTC